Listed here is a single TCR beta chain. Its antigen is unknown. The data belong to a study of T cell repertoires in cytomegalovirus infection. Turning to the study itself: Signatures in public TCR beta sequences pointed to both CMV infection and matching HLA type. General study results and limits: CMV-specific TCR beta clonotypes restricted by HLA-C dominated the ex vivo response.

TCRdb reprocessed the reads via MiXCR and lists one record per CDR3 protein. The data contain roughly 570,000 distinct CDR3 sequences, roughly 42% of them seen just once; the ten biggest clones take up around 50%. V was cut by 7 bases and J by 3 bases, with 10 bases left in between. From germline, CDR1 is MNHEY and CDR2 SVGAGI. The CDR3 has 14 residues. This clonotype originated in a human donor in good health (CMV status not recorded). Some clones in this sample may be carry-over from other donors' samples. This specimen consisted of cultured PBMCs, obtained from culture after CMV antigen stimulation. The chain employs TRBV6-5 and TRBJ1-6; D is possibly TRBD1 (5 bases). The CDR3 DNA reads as TGTGCCAGCAATCGGGACGGCTATAATTCACCCCTCCACTTT. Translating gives CASNRDGYNSPLHF.